A single sample gave rise to the 16 T cell receptor beta chains below, sequenced in a study of blood T cell repertoires in COVID-19. TCRdb keeps only in-frame clones here, not all; method: immunoSEQ multiplex PCR. The sample lists 200,000 to 250,000 clones, approximately 90% occurring once. Source material: peripheral blood. The receptors originated from a man aged 60 to 69 with COVID-19, enrolled during active disease.

This chain joins TRBV6-6 and TRBJ1-1, with 7 bases matching TRBD1. The V gene's germline CDR1 is MNHNY and CDR2 SVGAGI (reference sequence). The CDR3 is 15 amino acids. The trim removed 8 bases at V and 0 bases at J, leaving 9 bases unmatched. The CDR3 protein is CASVVTGTVNTEAFF. In DNA form, the CDR3 reads TGTGCCAGCGTCGTAACCGGGACAGTGAACACTGAAGCTTTCTTT.

The rearrangement links TRBV2 to TRBJ1-1; the D gene is possibly TRBD1 (6 bases). Trimming removed 3 bases at V and 4 bases at J, with 9 bases between. Germline lookup yields CDR1 SNHLY and CDR2 FYNNEI. CDR3 size: 13 residues. The CDR3 sequence is CASSDGGGTEAFF. The CDR3, as DNA: TGTGCCAGCAGTGATGGGGGCGGCACTGAAGCTTTCTTT.

The V gene is TRBV4-3, the J gene TRBJ2-2; D may be TRBD1 (5 bases). The ends were cut back, 3 bases at V and 0 bases at J, with 5 bases in the middle. CDR3 size: 14 residues. CDR1 is LGHNA, CDR2 YSLEER, per germline. CDR3 residues: CASSQTANTGELFF. In DNA, the CDR3 is TGCGCCAGCAGCCAGACAGCGAACACCGGGGAGCTGTTTTTT.

The chain recombines TRBV19 with TRBJ2-1, with D perhaps matching TRBD1 (6 bases). The CDR3 contains 14 residues. CDR1 LNHDA and CDR2 SQIVND come from the germline V gene (reference sequence). V lost 9 bases, J lost 0 bases, and 12 bases lay in between. The CDR3 reads CASSGTRSYNEQFF. The DNA for the CDR3 is TGTGCCAGCTCCGGGACACGCTCCTACAATGAGCAGTTCTTC.

This clone was counted a few times. This rearrangement joins TRBV12-5 to TRBJ1-1; D remains unclear. V lost 7 bases, J lost 3 bases, and 6 bases lay in between. This CDR3 is 11 amino acids long. Germline-derived CDR1 and CDR2 are LGHNT and FRNRAP. CDR3 amino acids: CASASHTEAFF. As DNA, the CDR3 is TGTGCTAGTGCCTCCCACACTGAAGCTTTCTTT.

Only one count was recorded for this clone. The chain combines TRBV12-5 with TRBJ1-5; tentatively, D is TRBD1 (6 bases). Looked up from germline, CDR1 is LGHNT and CDR2 is FRNRAP. This CDR3 is 18 amino acids long. V lost 0 bases, J lost 0 bases, and 15 bases lay in between. Here the CDR3 DNA reads TGTGCTAGTGGTTTGGTATACCTACAGGGTTATAGCAATCAGCCCCAGCATTTT. Translation: CASGLVYLQGYSNQPQHF.

This clone was recorded only once. The rearrangement uses TRBV2 and TRBJ2-3; 8 bases fit TRBD2. Trimming took 8 bases from V and 3 from J; bases not matched to a gene: 4. The CDR3 length is 13 residues. Germline V gene data show CDR1 as SNHLY and CDR2 as FYNNEI. The CDR3 coding sequence is TGTGCCAGCCCGGGACTAGTGACAGATACGCAGTATTTT. It is translated as CASPGLVTDTQYF.

The gene calls are TRBV4-3 and TRBJ2-7, with 13 bases fitting TRBD2. J gave up 4 bases and V 4 bases, and 4 bases lay outside the gene matches. The CDR3 is 15 amino acids. The germline V gene encodes CDR1 LGHNA and CDR2 YSLEER. CDR3 coding DNA: TGCGCCAGCAGCCGGACTAGCGGGAGTCTATACGAGCAGTACTTC. Translating gives CASSRTSGSLYEQYF.

J is TRBJ2-7 and V is TRBV11-2, with D perhaps matching TRBD2 (7 bases). The V gene lost 1 base and the J gene lost 2 bases, with 15 bases spanning the gap. CDR1 and CDR2 from the germline V gene are SGHAT and FQNNGV. This CDR3 has 16 amino acids. CDR3 sequence: CASSLAFRGAAYEQYF. As DNA, the CDR3 is TGTGCCAGCAGCTTAGCATTCCGGGGGGCCGCCTACGAGCAGTACTTC.

The rearrangement uses TRBV6-5 and TRBJ2-7; tentative D call: TRBD1 (5 bases). This CDR3 region has 14 residues. Germline values: CDR1 MNHEY, CDR2 SVGAGI. V lost 10 bases and J 0 bases, leaving 16 bases between the germline ends. CDR3 protein: CATTNSRVSYEQYF. Written as DNA, the CDR3 is TGTGCCACCACTAACTCCAGGGTCTCCTACGAGCAGTACTTC.

V gene TRBV19 combines with J gene TRBJ2-5; possible D gene TRBD2, 5 bases. V shed 5 bases and J shed 6 bases, with 19 bases lying between them. The CDR3 spans 15 residues. The germline gives CDR1 LNHDA, CDR2 SQIVND (reference sequence). This CDR3 is CASSPTTASGKTQYF. CDR3 nucleotides: TGTGCCAGTAGTCCGACTACCGCCTCGGGGAAGACCCAGTACTTC.

The V and J genes are TRBV5-4 and TRBJ2-1, with TRBD2 as a possible D gene (5 bases). V lost 0 bases, J lost 9 bases, and 19 bases lay in between. The germline gives CDR1 SGHNT, CDR2 YYREEE (reference sequence). There are 16 residues in the CDR3. CDR3 protein: CASSLAVGTNRGEQFF. CDR3 sequence (DNA): TGTGCCAGCAGCTTGGCCGTCGGTACAAATCGGGGTGAGCAGTTCTTC.

This chain joins TRBV4-1 and TRBJ1-1; D is uncertain. The germline CDR1 and CDR2 sequences are MGHRA and YSYEKL. Deletions cut 3 bases from V and 3 bases from J, with 17 bases between. The length of the CDR3 is 16 residues. CDR3: CASSHVPPPGDTEAFF. DNA of the CDR3: TGCGCCAGCAGCCACGTCCCCCCCCCGGGAGACACTGAAGCTTTCTTT.

V usage is TRBV2 and J usage is TRBJ2-3, with D uncertain. Germline values: CDR1 SNHLY, CDR2 FYNNEI. Deletions cut 6 bases from V and 6 bases from J, with 7 bases between. The CDR3 extends over 11 amino acids. CDR3 protein: CASRVGDTQYF. The CDR3 DNA sequence: TGTGCCAGCAGGGTTGGCGATACGCAGTATTTT. The entire variable domain, with the rest obtained from reference TRBV2 and TRBJ2-3, is as follows: EPEVTQTPSHQVTQMGQEVILRCVPISNHLYFYWYRQILGQKVEFLVSFYNNEISEKSEIFDDQFSVERPDGSNFTLKIRSTKLEDSAMYFCASRVGDTQYFGPGTRLTVL.

The chain couples TRBV7-9 to TRBJ1-2; weak D call: TRBD1 (6 bases). With 3 bases removed from V and 5 bases from J, the gap between germline ends came to 19 bases. The germline V gene encodes CDR1 SEHNR and CDR2 FQNEAQ (reference sequence). CDR3 length: 16 amino acids. CDR3 in DNA: TGTGCCAGCAGCTTGGAAAGGGGGTCTTCTTGGTATGGCTACACCTTC. This sequence encodes CASSLERGSSWYGYTF.

CDR3 sequence (DNA): TGTGCCAGCAGCTTAATTAACCAGGGAAGGAACACTGAAGCTTTCTTT. Its translation is CASSLINQGRNTEAFF. The rearrangement links TRBV7-9 to TRBJ1-1, with D tentatively TRBD1 (5 bases). Trimming took 2 bases from V and 1 from J, leaving 14 bases between them. This CDR3 is built from 16 residues. In germline, CDR1 is SEHNR, CDR2 FQNEAQ (reference sequence).